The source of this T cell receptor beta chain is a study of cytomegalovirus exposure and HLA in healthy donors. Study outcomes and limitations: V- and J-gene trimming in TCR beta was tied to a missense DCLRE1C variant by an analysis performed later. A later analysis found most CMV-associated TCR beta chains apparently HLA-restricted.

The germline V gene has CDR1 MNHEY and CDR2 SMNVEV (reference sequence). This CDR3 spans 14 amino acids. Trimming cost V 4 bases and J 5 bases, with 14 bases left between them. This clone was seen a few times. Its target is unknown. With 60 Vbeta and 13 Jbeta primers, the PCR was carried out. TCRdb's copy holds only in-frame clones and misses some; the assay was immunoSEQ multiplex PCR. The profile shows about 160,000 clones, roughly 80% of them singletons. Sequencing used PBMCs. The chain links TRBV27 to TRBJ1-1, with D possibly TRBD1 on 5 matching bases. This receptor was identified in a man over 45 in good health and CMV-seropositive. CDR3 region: CASSWGDRGTEAFF. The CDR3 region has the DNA TGTGCCAGCAGTTGGGGGGATAGGGGAACTGAAGCTTTCTTT.